This T cell receptor (beta chain) stems from a study of CXCR3-negative and CXCR3-positive naive CD8 T cells. Study-level points and caveats: Hydrophobicity was higher for TRB CDR3s found in CXCR3-positive naive cells than in CXCR3-negative naive cells. Diversity proved comparably high across both naive subsets and much lower in memory CD8+ cells.

Researchers prepared the TRB cDNA libraries using 5' RACE with UMI labels. TCRdb reprocessed the 5' RACE reads and reports one entry per CDR3 protein, with no DNA. Its listing shows tens of thousands of distinct CDR3 sequences. Concerning this clonotype itself: Its antigen is as yet unknown.

CDR1 and CDR2 (germline): MNHEY, SVGAGI. CDR3 length: 13 amino acids. This clonotype was sampled from a human donor in good health. Some clones in this sample may be carry-over from other donors' samples. The specimen was naive CXCR3+ CD8+ T cells from blood. The subset denotes: CD45RO-CCR7+CD27+CD95- naive CD8+ T cells expressing CXCR3 (TNR3+). The rearrangement links TRBV6-5 to TRBJ2-1; the D call from TCRdb, TRBD1, cannot be confirmed without DNA. The CDR3 loop is CASSPGGFNEQFF.